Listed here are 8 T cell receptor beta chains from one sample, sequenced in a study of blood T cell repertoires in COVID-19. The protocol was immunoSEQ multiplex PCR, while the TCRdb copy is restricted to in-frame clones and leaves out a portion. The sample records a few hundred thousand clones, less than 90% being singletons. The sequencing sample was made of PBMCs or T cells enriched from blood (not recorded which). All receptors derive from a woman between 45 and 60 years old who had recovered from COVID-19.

CDR3 amino acids: CASSPSLANTGELFF. Here the CDR3 DNA reads TGTGCCAGCAGCCCTTCCCTTGCGAACACCGGGGAGCTGTTTTTT. The chain recombines TRBV11-1 with TRBJ2-2; D unclear. The V gene lost 5 bases and the J gene lost 0 bases, with 10 bases spanning the gap. This CDR3 comprises 15 residues. The germline gives CDR1 SGHAT, CDR2 FQDESV (reference sequence).

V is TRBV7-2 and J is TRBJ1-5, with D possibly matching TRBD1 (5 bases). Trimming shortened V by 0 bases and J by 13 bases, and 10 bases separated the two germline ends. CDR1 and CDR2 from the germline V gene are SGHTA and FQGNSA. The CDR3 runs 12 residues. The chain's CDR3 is CASSLAGGNQHF. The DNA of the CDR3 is TGTGCCAGCAGCTTAGCGGGGGGAAATCAGCATTTT.

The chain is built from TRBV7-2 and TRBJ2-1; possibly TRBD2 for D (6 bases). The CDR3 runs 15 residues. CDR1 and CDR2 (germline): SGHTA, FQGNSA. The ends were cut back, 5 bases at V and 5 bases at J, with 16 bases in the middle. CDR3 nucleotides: TGTGCCAGCAGCCTCGGGGGATCTTGGAACAATGAGCAGTTCTTC. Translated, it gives CASSLGGSWNNEQFF.

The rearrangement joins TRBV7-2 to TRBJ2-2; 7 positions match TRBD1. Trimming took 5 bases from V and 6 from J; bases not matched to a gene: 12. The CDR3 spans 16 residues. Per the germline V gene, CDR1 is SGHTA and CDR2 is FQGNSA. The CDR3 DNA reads TGTGCCAGCAGCAGCTGGACAGGTGGATCCCCCGGGGAGCTGTTTTTT. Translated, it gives CASSSWTGGSPGELFF.

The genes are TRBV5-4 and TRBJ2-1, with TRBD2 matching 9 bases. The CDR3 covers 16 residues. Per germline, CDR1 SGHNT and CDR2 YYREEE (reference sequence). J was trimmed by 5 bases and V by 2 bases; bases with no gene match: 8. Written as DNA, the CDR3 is TGTGCCAGCAGCTTTCTCTCTAGCGGGATAGACAATGAGCAGTTCTTC. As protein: CASSFLSSGIDNEQFF.

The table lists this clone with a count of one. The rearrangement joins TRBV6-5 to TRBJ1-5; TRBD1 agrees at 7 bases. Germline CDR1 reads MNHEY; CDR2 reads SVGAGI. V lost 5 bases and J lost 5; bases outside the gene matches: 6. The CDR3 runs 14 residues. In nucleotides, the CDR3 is TGTGCCAGCAGTCCTACAGGGGTCCATCAGCCCCAGCATTTT. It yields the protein CASSPTGVHQPQHF.

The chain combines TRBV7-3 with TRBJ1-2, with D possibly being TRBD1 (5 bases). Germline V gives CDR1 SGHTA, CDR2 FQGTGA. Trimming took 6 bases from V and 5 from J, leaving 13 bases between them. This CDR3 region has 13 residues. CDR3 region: CASSNRQGYGYTF. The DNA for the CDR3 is TGTGCCAGCAGTAACCGGCAGGGTTATGGCTACACCTTC. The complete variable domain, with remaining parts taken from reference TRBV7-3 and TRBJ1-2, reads GAGVSQTPSNKVTEKGKYVELRCDPISGHTALYWYRQSLGQGPEFLIYFQGTGAADDSGLPNDRFFAVRPEGSVSTLKIQRTERGDSAVYLCASSNRQGYGYTFGSGTRLTVV.

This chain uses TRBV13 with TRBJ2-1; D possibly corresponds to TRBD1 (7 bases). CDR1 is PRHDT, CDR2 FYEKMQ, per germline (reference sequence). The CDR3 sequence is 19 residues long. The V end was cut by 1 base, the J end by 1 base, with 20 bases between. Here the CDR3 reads CASSLVQGRPVRSYNEQFF. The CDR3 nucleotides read TGTGCCAGCAGCTTAGTACAGGGGAGGCCGGTCCGGTCCTACAATGAGCAGTTCTTC.